The source of this T cell receptor (beta chain) is a study of blood T cell repertoires in COVID-19. CDR3 length: 16 residues. J gave up 3 bases and V 8 bases, and 13 bases lay outside the gene matches. Germline V lookup: CDR1 KGHSH, CDR2 LQKENI. The table came from immunoSEQ multiplex PCR; TCRdb's copy has only in-frame clones and leaves some out. This sample carries about 250,000 clones, 90% of them seen once, and the ten largest clones take about 2.1%. Seattle's cohort entered during active infection and was followed longitudinally. The J gene is TRBJ1-1, the V gene TRBV18; 9 bases agree with TRBD1. The sample consisted of peripheral blood. This TCR came from a woman aged 55-69 years with COVID-19, enrolled during active disease. The CDR3 protein is CASTAGTGSGDTEAFF. The CDR3 coding sequence is TGTGCCAGCACCGCCGGGACAGGGAGTGGAGACACTGAAGCTTTCTTT.